This TCR beta chain came from a study of control samples from healthy donors and cancer patients (dated by TCRdb to 2020 to 2022). To prepare the library, the immunoSEQ multiplex PCR assay was applied. Not all clones reach the TCRdb copy of this immuneACCESS table, which keeps in-frame sequences only. Checked studies attribute under half of the gap to unresolved V genes and leave the rest unexplained. This sample holds approximately 150,000 clones; about nine tenths were observed only once. About 4.9% of the sample is taken by the ten largest. About this clone itself: The specificity of this receptor is unknown. Base qualities were left out, and no much larger clone turns up one base away.

Its CDR3 holds 13 amino acids, cysteine through phenylalanine. Of all the DNA, just the CDR3 is kept, 39 bases in frame from base 1. Trimming removed 5 bases from V and 6 bases from J, leaving 11 bases between the germline ends. The receptor comes from a man younger than 40 in good health. Recombination joined TRBV12-3 or TRBV12-4 with TRBJ2-1, with TRBD2 perhaps the D gene, on 5 matching bases. The sample was blood. The bases read TGTGCCAGCAGTCCCCGGCGGGTCAATGAGCAGTTCTTC. Translated, this gives CASSPRRVNEQFF.